Sequencing of this T cell receptor beta chain was carried out in a study of cytomegalovirus exposure and HLA in healthy donors. Study-wide context: Earlier, approximately 190 million T cells were analyzed, and 117 million unique TCR beta sequences were found among them. General observations from the study: The authors later found TCR association rates varying by HLA locus, with DRB1 most and HLA-C fewest. Under 20,000 TCR beta sequences were associated with HLA alleles at 0.05 false discovery rate in a later analysis.

Per germline, CDR1 SGHRS and CDR2 YFSETQ. Deletions cut 4 bases from V and 2 bases from J, with 13 bases between. This CDR3 spans 14 amino acids. 13 Jbeta primers and 60 Vbeta primers were used for the PCR. The table came from immunoSEQ multiplex PCR; TCRdb's copy has only in-frame clones and leaves some out. This sample has 65,000 to 95,000 clones, with around 80% found just once. Samples came from healthy bone marrow donors. The sample holds one count of this clone. The antigen is not known. The sample comprised PBMCs. This receptor was obtained from a male donor in good health and CMV-seropositive. The rearrangement uses TRBV5-1 and TRBJ2-7; the D gene is possibly TRBD1 (5 bases). The CDR3 region has the DNA TGCGCCAGCAGCGTAGCCAGGGAAACCTACGAGCAGTACTTC. This gives the protein CASSVARETYEQYF.